This T cell receptor (beta chain) derives from a study of sequential checkpoint blockade in melanoma. The wider study: Arm A got nivolumab then ipilimumab; arm B the reverse, 1:1. After both sequences, patients received maintenance nivolumab.

CDR3 size: 15 residues. V was trimmed by 1 base and J by 0 bases, leaving 8 bases between them. Germline V gene sequence: CDR1 SGHVS, CDR2 FQNEAQ. Clones were read by immunoSEQ multiplex PCR, and TCRdb kept only the in-frame ones, dropping some. The table includes more than 15,000 clones, roughly three quarters detected once. Treatment here: randomized to nivolumab then ipilimumab (arm A) or the reverse (arm B). None of the patients previously received DNA-damaging chemotherapy. V is TRBV7-8 and J is TRBJ2-3; a weak D match, TRBD2 (5 bases). The input for sequencing was CD8+ T cells sorted from blood (inferred from file names), taken from a patient given nivolumab and ipilimumab in sequence. This receptor was obtained from a human donor with melanoma. The CDR3 here is CASSLVGVSTDTQYF. The CDR3 DNA is TGTGCCAGCAGCTTAGTGGGAGTCAGCACAGATACGCAGTATTTT.